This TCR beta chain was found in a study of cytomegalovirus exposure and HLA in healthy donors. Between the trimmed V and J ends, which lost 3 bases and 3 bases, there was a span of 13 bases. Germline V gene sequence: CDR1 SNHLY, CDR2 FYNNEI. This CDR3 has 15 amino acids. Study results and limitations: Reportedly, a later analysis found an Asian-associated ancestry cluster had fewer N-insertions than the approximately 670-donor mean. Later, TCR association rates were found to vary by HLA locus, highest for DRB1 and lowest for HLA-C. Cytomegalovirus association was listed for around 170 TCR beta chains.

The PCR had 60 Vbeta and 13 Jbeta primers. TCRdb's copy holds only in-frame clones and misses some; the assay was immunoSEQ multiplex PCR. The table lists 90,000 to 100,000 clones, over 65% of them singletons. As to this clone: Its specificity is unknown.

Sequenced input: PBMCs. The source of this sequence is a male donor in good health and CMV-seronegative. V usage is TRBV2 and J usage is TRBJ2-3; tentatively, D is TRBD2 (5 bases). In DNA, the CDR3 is TGTGCCAGCAGTGAGGTTAAGAGGGTTACAGATACGCAGTATTTT. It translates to CASSEVKRVTDTQYF.